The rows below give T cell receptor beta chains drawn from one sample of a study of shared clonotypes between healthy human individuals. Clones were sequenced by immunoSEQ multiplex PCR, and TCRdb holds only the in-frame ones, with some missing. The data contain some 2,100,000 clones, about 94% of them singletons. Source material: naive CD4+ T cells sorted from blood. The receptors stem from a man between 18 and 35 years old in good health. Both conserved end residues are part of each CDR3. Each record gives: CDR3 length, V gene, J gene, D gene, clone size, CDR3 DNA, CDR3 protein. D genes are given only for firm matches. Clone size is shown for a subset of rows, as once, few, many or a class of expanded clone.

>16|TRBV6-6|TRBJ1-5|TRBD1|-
TGTGCCAGCAGTACCTCGGACAGGGGGGTTAATCAGCCCCAGCATTTT
CASSTSDRGVNQPQHF
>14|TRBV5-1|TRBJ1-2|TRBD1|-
TGCGCCAGCAGCTTCTACGGACAGGGTAACGGCTACACCTTC
CASSFYGQGNGYTF
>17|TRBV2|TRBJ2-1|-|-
TGTGCCAGCAGTGCCTGGGGGCAGGTCGGCTCCTACAATGAGCAGTTCTTC
CASSAWGQVGSYNEQFF
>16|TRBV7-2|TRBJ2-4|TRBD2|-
TGTGCCAGCAGCCCCAGACTAGCGGGGGACACAAACATTCAGTACTTC
CASSPRLAGDTNIQYF
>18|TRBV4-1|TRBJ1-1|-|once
TGCGCCAGCAGCCAAGTCGGCTCTATTAAAGGGATTGGGGCTGAAGCTTTCTTT
CASSQVGSIKGIGAEAFF
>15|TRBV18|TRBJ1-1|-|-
TGTGCCAGCTCACCACGTACAGGCATGAACACTGAAGCTTTCTTT
CASSPRTGMNTEAFF
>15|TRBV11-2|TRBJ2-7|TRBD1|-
TGTGCCAGCAGCTTAGATAGTGGACAGGGAAACGAGCAGTACTTC
CASSLDSGQGNEQYF
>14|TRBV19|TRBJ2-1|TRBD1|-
TGTGCCAGTCAGGGACAGGGGGCTGTGGATGAGCAGTTCTTC
CASQGQGAVDEQFF
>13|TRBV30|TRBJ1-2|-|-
TGTGCAACCCGGCGAGAGACCGTCTATGGCTACACCTTC
CATRRETVYGYTF
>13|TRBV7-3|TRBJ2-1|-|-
TGTGCCAGCAGCTCCACAGGGTTCGATGAGCAGTTCTTC
CASSSTGFDEQFF
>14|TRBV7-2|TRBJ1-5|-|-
TGTGCCAGCAGCTCCCGGGACAGCAATCAGCCCCAGCATTTT
CASSSRDSNQPQHF
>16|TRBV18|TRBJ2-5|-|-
TGTGCCAGCTCACCACCGAACCTCCTCGGGGGAGAGACCCAGTACTTC
CASSPPNLLGGETQYF
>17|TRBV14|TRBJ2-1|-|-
TGTGCCAGCAGCTCGAGGGAACAGGCCTTGGCCTACAATGAGCAGTTCTTC
CASSSREQALAYNEQFF
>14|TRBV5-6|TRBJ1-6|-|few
TGTGCCAGCAGCCGTCGGGACGCACGGTCACCCCTCCACTTT
CASSRRDARSPLHF
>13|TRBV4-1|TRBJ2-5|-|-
TGCGCCAGCAGCCGGTGGGGACAAGAGACCCAGTACTTC
CASSRWGQETQYF
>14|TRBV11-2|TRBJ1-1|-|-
TGTGCCAGCAGCTTAGGGGTCCCAGCCACTGAAGCTTTCTTT
CASSLGVPATEAFF
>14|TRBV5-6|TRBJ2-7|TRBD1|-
TGTGCCAGCAGCTCCCGGGACAGTCCCTACGAGCAGTACTTC
CASSSRDSPYEQYF
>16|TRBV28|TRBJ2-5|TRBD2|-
TGTGCCAGCAGTTCCGGGACTAGCGGGAGGAGGGGGACCCAGTACTTC
CASSSGTSGRRGTQYF
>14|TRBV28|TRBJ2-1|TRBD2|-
TGTGCCAGCTGGCCTAGCGGGCTCCGCGATGAGCAGTTCTTC
CASWPSGLRDEQFF
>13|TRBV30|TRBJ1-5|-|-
TGTGCCTGGAGTTGGGAGCGGAATCAGCCCCAGCATTTT
CAWSWERNQPQHF
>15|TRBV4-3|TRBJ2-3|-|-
TGCGCCAGCAGCCAAGCTGGTTTTGGCACAGATACGCAGTATTTT
CASSQAGFGTDTQYF
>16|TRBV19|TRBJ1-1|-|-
TGTGCCAGTAGTACCAGTCAGGGGAGGGAGCGAACTGAAGCTTTCTTT
CASSTSQGRERTEAFF
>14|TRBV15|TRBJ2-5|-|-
TGTGCCACCAGCAGACAGGGGTGGAGGGAGACCCAGTACTTC
CATSRQGWRETQYF
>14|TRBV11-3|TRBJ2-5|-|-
TGTGCCAGCAGCTTAGGGACAGCCCAAGAGACCCAGTACTTC
CASSLGTAQETQYF
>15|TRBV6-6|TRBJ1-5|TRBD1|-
TGTGCCAGCAGTTTCACTACAGGGGGAAGAGGGCCCCAGCATTTT
CASSFTTGGRGPQHF
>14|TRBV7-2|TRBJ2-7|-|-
TGTGCCAGCAGCCCGTTGATGGGGCGTTACGAGCAGTACTTC
CASSPLMGRYEQYF
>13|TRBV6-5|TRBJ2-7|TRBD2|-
TGTGCCAGCAGTTACTTAACTAGCGACGAGCAGTACTTC
CASSYLTSDEQYF
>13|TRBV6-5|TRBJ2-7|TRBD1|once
TGTGCCATCGGGACAGGAGTGGTCTGGGAGCAGTACTTC
CAIGTGVVWEQYF
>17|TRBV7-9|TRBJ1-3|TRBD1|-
TGTGCCAGCAGCCCCCCTAAGACAGGGAGGGCTGGAAACACCATATATTTT
CASSPPKTGRAGNTIYF
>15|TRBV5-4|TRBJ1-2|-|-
TGTGCCAGCAGCGGGGAGGGCACCGGGAACTATGGCTACACCTTC
CASSGEGTGNYGYTF
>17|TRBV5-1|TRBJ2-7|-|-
TGCGCCAGCAGCCCGGGTTATGACATGGTAATCACCTACGAGCAGTACTTC
CASSPGYDMVITYEQYF
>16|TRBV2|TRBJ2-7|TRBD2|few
TGTGCCAGCTGGGACCGTAGCGGGAAAGAGTCGGACGAGCAGTACTTC
CASWDRSGKESDEQYF
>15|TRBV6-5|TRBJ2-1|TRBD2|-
TGTGCCAGCAGGCCCGGGACTAGCGGTTTATCGGAGCAGTTCTTC
CASRPGTSGLSEQFF
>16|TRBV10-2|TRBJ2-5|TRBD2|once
TGCGCCAGCAGTGAAGCGGGGGGGCGGGAGCAAGAGACCCAGTACTTC
CASSEAGGREQETQYF
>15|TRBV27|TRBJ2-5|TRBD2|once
TGTGCCAGCAGTCCTAGCGGGAGGTTGGAAGAGACCCAGTACTTC
CASSPSGRLEETQYF
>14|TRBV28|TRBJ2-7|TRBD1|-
TGTGCCACCCGAAGACAGGGGGCTATCTACGAGCAGTACTTC
CATRRQGAIYEQYF
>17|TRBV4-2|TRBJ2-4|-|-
TGTGCCAGCAGCCAAGATGAGGCAGTTTTAGCCAAAAACATTCAGTACTTC
CASSQDEAVLAKNIQYF
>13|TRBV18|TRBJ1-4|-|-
TGTGCCAGCTCACAGGGAGGACCCGAAAAACTGTTTTTT
CASSQGGPEKLFF
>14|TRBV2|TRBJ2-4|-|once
TGTGCCAGCAGTGAAGAAAGCAGGGGGGTAATTCAGTACTTC
CASSEESRGVIQYF
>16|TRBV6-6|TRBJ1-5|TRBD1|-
TGTGCCAGCAGTTCCGAATCTGGCAGGGGGAATCAGCCCCAGCATTTT
CASSSESGRGNQPQHF
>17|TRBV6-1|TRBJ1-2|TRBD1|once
TGTGCCAGCAGTGAAGCGTTGGCGGGACAGGGGTACTATGGCTACACCTTC
CASSEALAGQGYYGYTF
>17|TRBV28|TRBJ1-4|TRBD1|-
TGTGCCAGCAGTTTATCCCCCAGGACAGGTTCGAATGAAAAACTGTTTTTT
CASSLSPRTGSNEKLFF
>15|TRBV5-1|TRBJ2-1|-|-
TGCGCCAGCAGCTTGGCCCCGGGGGCGGCGGATGAGCAGTTCTTC
CASSLAPGAADEQFF
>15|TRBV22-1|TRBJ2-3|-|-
TGTCCTGGGAGCACGACGGGACACAGCACAGATACGCAGTATTTT
CPGSTTGHSTDTQYF
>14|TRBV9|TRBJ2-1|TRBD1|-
TGTGCCAGCAGCGGACCCGGGGACAGGGGAAAGCAGTTCTTC
CASSGPGDRGKQFF
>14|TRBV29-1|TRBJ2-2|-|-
TGCAGCGTTTCTCCTAGGGGAAACACCGGGGAGCTGTTTTTT
CSVSPRGNTGELFF
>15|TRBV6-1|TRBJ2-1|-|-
TGTGCCAGCCGGGTAGGAGGGGGCAACAACAATGAGCAGTTCTTC
CASRVGGGNNNEQFF
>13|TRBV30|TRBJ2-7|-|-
TGTGCCTGGAGTAGAGACAAGTACTACGAGCAGTACTTC
CAWSRDKYYEQYF
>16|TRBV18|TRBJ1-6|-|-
TGTGCCAGCTCACCTGAACTCGTAACGGGTAATTCACCCCTCCACTTT
CASSPELVTGNSPLHF